One sample yielded the 3 T cell receptor beta chains listed below, sequenced in a study of T cells in localized non-small cell lung cancer. The method was immunoSEQ multiplex PCR; TCRdb's version includes in-frame clones alone and lacks a portion of them. The profile shows around 90,000 clones, 60% to 85% of them singletons. Sequencing used PBMCs, obtained before any cancer treatment. The source is a man between 40 and 69 years old with stage II squamous cell lung carcinoma.

This clone has more than one count but fewer than ten. The chain joins TRBV6-5 to TRBJ1-1; 7 nucleotides agree with TRBD1. The CDR3 is made up of 15 amino acids. Germline V gene data show CDR1 as MNHEY and CDR2 as SVGAGI. J was trimmed by 4 bases and V by 0 bases; bases with no gene match: 5. CDR3 sequence: CASSYSVRGTTEAFF. The CDR3 DNA is TGTGCCAGCAGTTACTCGGTCAGGGGGACCACTGAAGCTTTCTTT.

The rearrangement links TRBV6-5 to TRBJ1-1; D is unclear. Germline V gene lookup returns CDR1 MNHEY and CDR2 SVGAGI. V gave up 3 bases and J gave up 1 base, with 12 bases separating them. This CDR3 comprises 15 residues. The CDR3 loop is CASSYSRAGNTEAFF. Written as DNA, the CDR3 is TGTGCCAGCAGTTATAGTAGGGCGGGGAACACTGAAGCTTTCTTT.

This rearrangement joins TRBV29-1 to TRBJ2-1; 12 bases fit TRBD2. Germline CDR1 is SQVTM and CDR2 is ANQGSEA. The CDR3 totals 15 residues. The ends lost 3 bases at V and 6 bases at J; junction bases unmatched: 6. The CDR3 spells CSVEPSGRAGNEQFF. CDR3 sequence (DNA): TGCAGCGTTGAGCCTAGCGGGAGGGCGGGCAATGAGCAGTTCTTC.